Shown below are 27 T cell receptor beta chains from a single sample sequenced in a study of blood T cells in healthy people across ages. For the second PCR, which ran for about 7 to 11 cycles, a sample-barcoded 5' primer and a J-beta primer mix were used. TCRdb re-called the 5' RACE reads through MiXCR, storing one row per CDR3 protein. Here the sample spans about 1.5 million distinct CDR3 sequences, 42% being singletons. Sequenced sample: blood. The receptors derive from a woman in her late teens or twenties in good health.

On this clonotype itself: Just one base apart from a much larger clone, this may be a read error. The genes are TRBV6-4 and TRBJ1-2, with D uncertain. Germline assignment: CDR1 MRHNA and CDR2 SNTAGT. This CDR3 has 15 amino acids. This CDR3 reads CASSDSGDWDYGHTF. DNA of the CDR3: TGTGCCAGCAGTGATTCTGGGGATTGGGATTATGGCCACACCTTC.

As for this clonotype: The junction departs from the called germline gene at one end, perhaps through a read error. The chain couples TRBV4-1 to TRBJ1-3; D gene unclear. This CDR3 region has 14 residues. Germline CDR1 is MGHRA and CDR2 is YSYEKL. CDR3 in DNA: TGCGCCAGCAGCCAACAAACATGGGGAAACACCAAATATTTT. This translates into CASSQQTWGNTKYF.

The chain carries TRBV29-1 and TRBJ1-2; TRBD1 is a possible D gene (6 bases). Germline CDR1 reads SQVTM; CDR2 reads ANQGSEA. V was trimmed by 7 bases and J by 2 bases, leaving 17 bases between them. The CDR3 runs to 14 residues. CDR3 in amino acids: CSAPTGDTNYGYTF. In nucleotides, the CDR3 is TGCAGCGCCCCGACAGGTGACACCAACTATGGCTACACCTTC.

V and J are TRBV6-1 and TRBJ2-7; D ambiguous. Germline CDR1 MNHNS, CDR2 SASEGT. The CDR3 contains 13 residues. Deletions cut 0 bases from V and 3 bases from J, with 6 bases between. The DNA for the CDR3 is TGTGCCAGCAGTGAAGCTCGGAACTACGAGCAGTACTTC. Its translation: CASSEARNYEQYF.

V is TRBV20-1 and J is TRBJ1-2, with D maybe TRBD1 (5 bases). Trimming removed 3 bases from V and 1 base from J, with 18 bases in between. From germline, CDR1 is DFQATT and CDR2 SNEGSKA (reference sequence). The CDR3 loop spans 16 amino acids. Written as DNA, the CDR3 is TGCAGTGCTAGGCCCCCCCGGCAGGGTAATAACTATGGCTACACCTTC. Protein product: CSARPPRQGNNYGYTF.

This clonotype was observed a few times. The genes are TRBV29-1 and TRBJ2-5; D gene ambiguous. TRBJ2-1 explains the end of the DNA better; the J call may be wrong. The CDR3 runs 11 residues. CDR1 SQVTM and CDR2 ANQGSEA come from the germline V gene. The CDR3 DNA is TGCAGCGTTGCCCGCGAAGAGACCCAGTTCTTC. Amino acid sequence: CSVAREETQFF.

The chain recombines TRBV4-3 with TRBJ1-1; D might be TRBD1 (5 bases). CDR3 length: 15 amino acids. The V gene lost 1 base and the J gene lost 6 bases, with 15 bases spanning the gap. Germline V gene sequence: CDR1 LGHNA, CDR2 YSLEER. The CDR3 DNA follows: TGCGCCAGCAGCCAAGGTATAGGGGTAACGGCTGAAGCTTTCTTT. It specifies CASSQGIGVTAEAFF.

About this clonotype itself: A junction boundary mismatches the germline segment, possibly from a read error. V usage is TRBV6-6 and J usage is TRBJ2-7, with D hard to call. CDR1 MNHNY and CDR2 SVGAGI come from the germline V gene (reference sequence). The length of the CDR3 is 12 residues. This CDR3 reads CASAKGSYERYF. In DNA form, the CDR3 reads TGTGCCAGCGCGAAAGGCTCCTACGAGCGGTACTTC.

The chain is built from TRBV25-1 and TRBJ2-5; D is tentatively TRBD1 or TRBD2 (5 bases each). The DNA end is more similar to TRBJ2-7, so the J call may be wrong. The CDR3 has 16 amino acids. Germline assignment: CDR1 MGHDK and CDR2 SYGVNS. In DNA form, the CDR3 reads TGTGCCAGCAGTGAACCGGGGCTAGCCGCAGGCTACGAGCAGTACTTC. It specifies CASSEPGLAAGYEQYF.

The chain couples TRBV3-1 to TRBJ2-5, with 8 bases fitting TRBD2. Germline CDR1 LGHDT, CDR2 YNNKEL (reference sequence). Trimming removed 1 base from V and 5 bases from J; junction bases left unmatched: 12. CDR3 length: 17 amino acids. CDR3 loop: CASSQVEERGLLETQYF. CDR3 DNA: TGTGCCAGCAGCCAAGTTGAGGAGCGGGGGCTGCTGGAGACCCAGTACTTC.

This clonotype was picked up one time. This rearrangement joins TRBV6-5 to TRBJ2-3, with TRBD2 identical over 7 bases. V lost 10 bases, J lost 4 bases, and 11 bases stayed unmatched. Germline values: CDR1 MNHEY, CDR2 SVGAGI. The CDR3 is 14 amino acids. The CDR3 DNA reads TGTGCCAACAAATCGGCGGGGGAGGCAGATACGCAGTATTTT. This encodes CANKSAGEADTQYF.

This clonotype has more than one count but fewer than ten. The chain recombines TRBV10-3 with TRBJ1-2, with 9 nucleotides matching TRBD1. The V segment lost 4 bases and the J segment 6 bases; nucleotides outside the gene matches: 6. The CDR3 covers 14 residues. Germline assignment: CDR1 ENHRY and CDR2 SYGVKD. The CDR3 DNA follows: TGTGCCATCAGTGCCCTGGGGGACAGGGATGGCTACACCTTC. This encodes CAISALGDRDGYTF.

The chain couples TRBV18 to TRBJ2-7, with 8 bases lining up with TRBD1. The V and J ends lost 3 bases and 7 bases, in that order; junction bases with no gene match: 23. The CDR3 is made up of 19 amino acids. Germline-derived CDR1 and CDR2 are KGHSH and LQKENI. The chain's CDR3 is CASSPGPPAQGAYYNEQYF. CDR3 nucleotide sequence: TGTGCCAGCTCACCGGGCCCCCCTGCGCAGGGGGCTTACTACAATGAGCAGTACTTC.

The V and J genes are TRBV12-3 or TRBV12-4 and TRBJ1-5, with D unclear. The CDR3 sequence is 14 residues long. The V and J ends lost 4 bases and 8 bases respectively, with 15 bases between them. The CDR3 coding sequence is TGTGCCAGCAGTTGGGGAGGAGGGAGTAAGCCCCAGCATTTT. It yields the protein CASSWGGGSKPQHF.

Written as DNA, the CDR3 is TGTGCCAGCAGGATGTCTGACAGGGCCAATGAGCAGTTCTTC. Translation: CASRMSDRANEQFF. The rearrangement uses TRBV12-3 or TRBV12-4 and TRBJ2-1; 7 bases line up with TRBD1. V lost 6 bases and J lost 6; bases outside the gene matches: 8. The CDR3 length is 14 residues.

This clonotype was picked up a small number of times. The chain combines TRBV10-3 with TRBJ2-7; 7 positions match TRBD1. V dropped 7 bases and J dropped 4; count of bases not matched to a gene: 7. The CDR3 extends over 13 amino acids. Germline CDR1 and CDR2: ENHRY and SYGVKD. This CDR3 is CAITPGQRYEQYF. The CDR3 coding sequence is TGTGCCATCACCCCGGGACAGAGATACGAGCAGTACTTC.

V is TRBV7-9 and J is TRBJ1-1; 7 nucleotides agree with TRBD1. Losses at the gene ends were 5 bases for V and 7 bases for J; bases not matched to a gene: 7. This CDR3 is 13 amino acids long. Per germline, CDR1 SEHNR and CDR2 FQNEAQ (reference sequence). CDR3 coding DNA: TGTGCCAGCAGCGCCGGGACAGAAGATGAAGCTTTCTTT. Encoded protein: CASSAGTEDEAFF.

The rearrangement links TRBV7-9 to TRBJ2-5, with D possibly being TRBD1 (6 bases). V was cut by 4 bases and J by 5 bases, with 11 bases left in between. This CDR3 region has 13 residues. Germline V gene lookup returns CDR1 SEHNR and CDR2 FQNEAQ (reference sequence). The CDR3 coding sequence is TGTGCCAGCAGCTACAGGGAGTGGGAGACCCAGTACTTC. Residues: CASSYREWETQYF.

The chain joins TRBV25-1 to TRBJ2-1; D not certain. This CDR3 has 14 residues. V dropped 0 bases and J dropped 4 bases, with 7 bases sitting between them. The germline CDR1 and CDR2 sequences are MGHDK and SYGVNS. CDR3 bases: TGTGCCAGCAGTGAATATGGTGGGTACAATGAGCAGTTCTTC. This gives the protein CASSEYGGYNEQFF.

V and J are TRBV7-9 and TRBJ1-1, with D unresolved. V was pared by 5 bases and J by 5 bases, with 15 bases between. This CDR3 region has 14 residues. Germline CDR1 is SEHNR and CDR2 is FQNEAQ (reference sequence). Here the CDR3 DNA reads TGTGCCAGCAGCACTTCGTCTCTCCGGACTGAAGCTTTCTTT. Amino acids: CASSTSSLRTEAFF.

The J gene is TRBJ1-1, the V gene TRBV5-5; no clear D gene. The CDR3 sequence is 14 residues long. The V gene's germline CDR1 is SGHKS and CDR2 YYEKEE (reference sequence). With 0 bases removed from V and 1 base from J, the gap between germline ends came to 7 bases. Here the CDR3 DNA reads TGTGCCAGCAGCTTGGTCGCTGCGAACACTGAAGCTTTCTTT. Its protein product is CASSLVAANTEAFF.

A note on this clonotype: At one boundary the junction diverges from the germline segment, which might be a read error. This chain uses TRBV27 with TRBJ1-6; 7 bases are a match to TRBD1. The CDR3 spans 15 residues. The V gene's germline CDR1 is MNHEY and CDR2 SMNVEV (reference sequence). The CDR3 reads CASSPGGILRSPPHF. In DNA form, the CDR3 reads TGTGCCAGCAGTCCAGGGGGTATCCTACGTTCACCCCCCCACTTT.

The chain links TRBV6-5 to TRBJ1-1; D uncertain. Trimming removed 7 bases from V and 1 base from J, with 13 bases in between. The germline V gene has CDR1 MNHEY and CDR2 SVGAGI. The CDR3 spans 14 residues. CDR3 region: CASMRGLPNTEAFF. CDR3 in DNA: TGTGCCAGCATGCGGGGTCTTCCGAACACTGAAGCTTTCTTT.

The chain joins TRBV4-2 to TRBJ2-1; D is unclear. CDR3 length: 12 amino acids. Germline CDR1 reads LGHNA; CDR2 reads YNFKEQ. The V gene lost 3 bases and the J gene lost 5 bases, with 5 bases spanning the gap. CDR3 residues: CASSHMDNEQFF. In DNA, the CDR3 is TGTGCCAGCAGCCATATGGACAATGAGCAGTTCTTC.

Details on this clonotype: At one of its ends the junction is not consistent with the germline gene, which may arise from a read error. The gene calls are TRBV18 and TRBJ1-2; D ambiguous. The CDR3 has 15 residues. CDR1 is KGHSH, CDR2 LQKENI, per germline. The DNA for the CDR3 is TGTGCCAGCTCATCAGGAGGGAATATCTTCTATGGCTACACTTTC. Translated: CASSSGGNIFYGYTF.

The chain joins TRBV25-1 to TRBJ2-2; weak D call: TRBD1 (5 bases). The CDR3 has 19 residues. The ends were cut back, 0 bases at V and 1 base at J, with 18 bases in the middle. Germline lookup yields CDR1 MGHDK and CDR2 SYGVNS. Here the CDR3 reads CASSEYTYAHQGNTGELFF. Written as DNA, the CDR3 is TGTGCCAGCAGTGAATATACGTACGCCCATCAGGGGAACACCGGGGAGCTGTTTTTT.

This chain links TRBV7-9 with TRBJ1-1; D ambiguous. CDR1 and CDR2 from the germline V gene are SEHNR and FQNEAQ (reference sequence). Trimming removed 2 bases at V and 0 bases at J, with 13 bases between. The length of the CDR3 is 16 residues. CDR3 sequence reads: CASSLILGSLNTEAFF. The CDR3 DNA is TGTGCCAGCAGCTTAATACTGGGTTCCTTGAACACTGAAGCTTTCTTT.